The 20 T cell receptor beta chains below come from one sample, sequenced in a study of blood T cell repertoires in COVID-19 (dated by TCRdb to about 2020). The method behind the library was the immunoSEQ multiplex PCR assay. Entries here come from immuneACCESS through TCRdb and include only in-frame sequences with V and J called. Some clones fail to appear in such tables; in the studies checked, an unresolved V gene covers under half of the shortfall, and the cause of the remainder is unknown. Here the sample has under 350,000 clones; under 90% occur a single time. The leading ten clones occupy 1.5% to 2% of the sample. Sequenced sample: peripheral blood. These receptors came from a woman younger than 45 with COVID-19, enrolled during active disease.

Notes on this clone: This same CDR3 is encoded by further DNA sequences in the sample. The chain recombines TRBV12-3 or TRBV12-4 with TRBJ1-2; TRBD1 matches at 9 bases. CDR3 length: 13 residues. With 5 bases clipped from V and 4 bases from J, the junction kept 2 bases outside the gene matches. CDR3 bases: TGTGCCAGCAGTCTACAGGGGGCCTATGGCTACACCTTC. Translated: CASSLQGAYGYTF.

CDR3 in amino acids: CASSLVGVPEAFF. The CDR3 nucleotides are TGTGCCAGCAGCTTAGTCGGGGTCCCTGAAGCTTTCTTT. V and J are TRBV7-2 and TRBJ1-1; D is undetermined. The V end lost 1 base, the J end lost 6 bases, and 9 bases lay between the germline ends. In germline, CDR1 is SGHTA, CDR2 FQGNSA. CDR3 length: 13 residues. Supplemented by reference TRBV7-2 and TRBJ1-1, the full variable domain reads GAGVSQSPSNKVTEKGKDVELRCDPISGHTALYWYRQSLGQGLEFLIYFQGNSAPDKSGLPSDRFSAERTGGSVSTLTIQRTQQEDSAVYLCASSLVGVPEAFFGQGTRLTVV.

V usage is TRBV25-1 and J usage is TRBJ1-6; TRBD1 is a possible D gene (5 bases). Germline V gene data show CDR1 as MGHDK and CDR2 as SYGVNS. The CDR3 runs 15 residues. The ends were cut back, 7 bases at V and 8 bases at J, with 18 bases in the middle. CDR3 sequence: CASTSVGGVHSPLHF. The DNA for the CDR3 is TGTGCCAGCACTTCGGTGGGGGGAGTTCATTCACCCCTCCACTTT. Using reference TRBV25-1 and TRBJ1-6 for the parts outside the CDR3, the full variable domain is EADIYQTPRYLVIGTGKKITLECSQTMGHDKMYWYQQDPGMELHLIHYSYGVNSTEKGDLSSESTVSRIRTEHFPLTLESARPSHTSQYLCASTSVGGVHSPLHFGNGTRLTVT.

This chain joins TRBV2 and TRBJ2-5, with D possibly being TRBD2 (6 bases). Looked up from germline, CDR1 is SNHLY and CDR2 is FYNNEI. The CDR3 spans 13 residues. Trimming removed 10 bases from V and 5 bases from J, with 17 bases in between. The CDR3 coding sequence is TGTGCCACCCTCCGGGACTCCTCGGAGACCCAGTACTTC. Translated, it gives CATLRDSSETQYF.

The rearrangement links TRBV11-3 to TRBJ2-5; perhaps TRBD2 as D (5 bases). Germline V CDR1 and CDR2: SGHNT, YENEEA. Trimming removed 0 bases from V and 3 bases from J, with 14 bases in between. The CDR3 extends over 16 amino acids. Here the CDR3 reads CASSLDITRAKETQYF. CDR3 in DNA: TGTGCCAGCAGCTTAGATATCACTAGAGCTAAAGAGACCCAGTACTTC.

This clone was detected a few times. The chain carries TRBV6-1 and TRBJ1-2; 10 bases are a match to TRBD1. Germline-derived CDR1 and CDR2 are MNHNS and SASEGT. The CDR3 has 14 amino acids. J was trimmed by 7 bases and V by 1 base; bases with no gene match: 3. CDR3 in DNA: TGTGCCAGCAGTGAAGGCGGGGACAGGGGTGGCTACACCTTC. Its translation: CASSEGGDRGGYTF.

The chain recombines TRBV15 with TRBJ1-3, with D hard to call. With 3 bases removed from V and 0 bases from J, the gap between germline ends came to 9 bases. This CDR3 has 15 amino acids. Germline V gene data show CDR1 as LNHNV and CDR2 as YYDKDF (reference sequence). CDR3 coding DNA: TGTGCCACCAGCAGCGACTCGAGCTCTGGAAACACCATATATTTT. Its translation: CATSSDSSSGNTIYF. Full variable domain (rest looked up from reference TRBV15 and TRBJ1-3): DAMVIQNPRYQVTQFGKPVTLSCSQTLNHNVMYWYQQKSSQAPKLLFHYYDKDFNNEADTPDNFQSRRPNTSFCFLDIRSPGLGDTAMYLCATSSDSSSGNTIYFGEGSWLTVV.

The rearrangement links TRBV27 to TRBJ1-6; TRBD1 matches 7 bases. V shed 7 bases and J 7 bases; nucleotides not matched to a gene: 10. Germline V gives CDR1 MNHEY, CDR2 SMNVEV (reference sequence). The length of the CDR3 is 15 residues. In DNA form, the CDR3 reads TGTGCCAGCACCCCAGGGGGGCGTCGGAATTCACCCCTCCACTTT. This gives the protein CASTPGGRRNSPLHF.

The CDR3 bases are TGCGCCAGCAGTCGACAGGGTTCAGAGACCCAGTACTTC. It codes for CASSRQGSETQYF. V usage is TRBV5-1 and J usage is TRBJ2-5, with TRBD1 matching over 7 bases. The CDR3 is made up of 13 amino acids. Germline trimming cut 5 bases from V and 4 bases from J; bases unmatched to any gene: 5. CDR1 is SGHRS, CDR2 YFSETQ, per germline.

The chain carries TRBV13 and TRBJ1-1; D not certain. The CDR3 is 15 residues long. CDR1 is PRHDT, CDR2 FYEKMQ, per germline (reference sequence). V shed 2 bases and J shed 3 bases, with 13 bases lying between them. The CDR3 DNA is TGTGCCAGCAGCTTATTGGGTCAGGTGCACACTGAAGCTTTCTTT. It encodes CASSLLGQVHTEAFF.

Notes on this clone: At one of its ends the junction is not consistent with the germline gene, which may arise from a read error. This chain links TRBV5-4 with TRBJ2-2; 9 bases align to TRBD2. CDR1 and CDR2 from the germline V gene are SGHNT and YYREEE (reference sequence). This CDR3 is 16 amino acids long. CDR3 in DNA: TGTGCCCGCAGCTTGGGCGGGGGGGCCTACACCGGGGAGCTGTTTTTT. Its translation: CARSLGGGAYTGELFF.

The sample holds one count of this clone. CDR3 sequence reads: CASSPVDRGLDEQFF. Here the CDR3 DNA reads TGTGCCAGCAGCCCCGTGGACAGGGGGCTGGATGAGCAGTTCTTC. The chain recombines TRBV4-2 with TRBJ2-1; TRBD1 matches 11 bases. V was pared by 4 bases and J by 8 bases, with 7 bases of the junction left unmatched. CDR3 length: 15 amino acids. The germline gives CDR1 LGHNA, CDR2 YNFKEQ.

V is TRBV7-9 and J is TRBJ1-2; D is undetermined. V lost 5 bases, J lost 6 bases, and 4 bases lay in between. CDR1 and CDR2 from the germline V gene are SEHNR and FQNEAQ (reference sequence). This CDR3 is built from 10 residues. DNA of the CDR3: TGTGCCAGCAGCCCGGATGGCTACACCTTC. This translates into CASSPDGYTF.

This clone was seen once. The V and J genes are TRBV19 and TRBJ1-5; D gene uncertain. Looked up from germline, CDR1 is LNHDA and CDR2 is SQIVND (reference sequence). The CDR3 runs 14 residues. The ends were cut back, 3 bases at V and 5 bases at J, with 11 bases in the middle. The CDR3 DNA sequence: TGTGCCAGTAGTATTTGGCAATTGTATCAGCCCCAGCATTTT. It codes for CASSIWQLYQPQHF.

This rearrangement joins TRBV30 to TRBJ1-6, with a weak D call TRBD1 (6 bases). Germline loops: CDR1 GTSNPN, CDR2 SVGIG (reference sequence). The CDR3 runs 14 residues. Trimming pared 5 bases from V and 9 bases from J, leaving 17 bases between. CDR3 loop: CAWQRTGIRSPLHF. CDR3 sequence (DNA): TGTGCCTGGCAGCGCACAGGGATACGTTCACCCCTCCACTTT.

The chain couples TRBV19 to TRBJ1-1, with TRBD1 matching 7 bases. The V segment lost 7 bases and the J segment 5 bases; nucleotides outside the gene matches: 10. The CDR3 sequence is 14 residues long. Germline CDR1 LNHDA, CDR2 SQIVND (reference sequence). CDR3 in DNA: TGTGCCAGTACTGTACAGGGGATTCGTACTGAAGCTTTCTTT. This translates into CASTVQGIRTEAFF.

This clone showed up just a few times. The rearrangement uses TRBV5-1 and TRBJ1-2, with D possibly matching TRBD1 (6 bases). Trimming left V 0 bases short and J 7 bases short, with 10 bases between. The CDR3 spans 13 residues. Germline assignment: CDR1 SGHRS and CDR2 YFSETQ. The CDR3 DNA sequence: TGCGCCAGCAGCTTGGAAACAGGGATTGGCTACACCTTC. The encoded protein is CASSLETGIGYTF.

The rearrangement links TRBV19 to TRBJ1-5; 9 bases are shared with TRBD1. CDR1 is LNHDA, CDR2 SQIVND, per germline (reference sequence). There are 15 residues in the CDR3. V gave up 2 bases and J gave up 5 bases; unmatched junction bases: 4. Here the CDR3 DNA reads TGTGCCAGTAGTATAACGGGACAGGGTCATCAGCCCCAGCATTTT. Encoded protein: CASSITGQGHQPQHF.

The V and J genes are TRBV27 and TRBJ2-2; TRBD2 matches at 10 bases. V shed 3 bases and J 8 bases; nucleotides not matched to a gene: 9. Germline V CDR1 and CDR2: MNHEY, SMNVEV (reference sequence). The CDR3 has 16 residues. The DNA of the CDR3 is TGTGCCAGCAGTTTCCAACTAGCGGGGCAGGTGGGGGAGCTGTTTTTT. This codes for CASSFQLAGQVGELFF.

This clone was detected only once. The chain carries TRBV2 and TRBJ1-1; D is unresolved. The CDR3 totals 12 residues. V was trimmed by 3 bases and J by 3 bases, leaving 5 bases between them. Germline V lookup: CDR1 SNHLY, CDR2 FYNNEI. CDR3 sequence (DNA): TGTGCCAGCAGTGACAGATACACTGAAGCTTTCTTT. It specifies CASSDRYTEAFF. Full variable domain (rest looked up from reference TRBV2 and TRBJ1-1): EPEVTQTPSHQVTQMGQEVILRCVPISNHLYFYWYRQILGQKVEFLVSFYNNEISEKSEIFDDQFSVERPDGSNFTLKIRSTKLEDSAMYFCASSDRYTEAFFGQGTRLTVV.